These T cell receptor beta chains were read from a single sample in a study of blood T cell repertoires in COVID-19. This table comes from immunoSEQ multiplex PCR, and its TCRdb copy is limited to in-frame clones, with some not included. The repertoire has about 200,000 clones, more than 70% of them found once; the top ten carry around 1.5%. What was sequenced was peripheral blood. The source is a man aged 18 to 35 with active or convalescent COVID-19. Each CDR3 is given with its conserved first and last residue. A D gene is named only where the DNA matches it firmly.

d_gene: TRBD2; j_gene: TRBJ2-2; v_gene: TRBV11-2; CDR3nt: TGTGCCAGCAGCTCCGCTACTAGCGTGTCGACCGGGGAGCTGTTTTTT; CDR3aa: CASSSATSVSTGELFF
d_gene: TRBD1; j_gene: TRBJ2-3; v_gene: TRBV28; CDR3nt: TGTGCCAGCAGCCAAGAGGGGGCTGGCACAGATACGCAGTATTTT; CDR3aa: CASSQEGAGTDTQYF
d_gene: .; j_gene: TRBJ2-1; v_gene: TRBV6-5; CDR3nt: TGTGCCAGCAGTCTACAGGGTAGGTCCTACAATGAGCAGTTCTTC; CDR3aa: CASSLQGRSYNEQFF
d_gene: .; j_gene: TRBJ2-6; v_gene: TRBV15; CDR3nt: TGTGCCACCAGCAGAGATCTTGCGGGCTCTGGGGCCAACGTCCTGACTTTC; CDR3aa: CATSRDLAGSGANVLTF
d_gene: .; j_gene: TRBJ2-7; v_gene: TRBV7-9; CDR3nt: TGTGCCAGCAGCGTGCGGGACGAGCAGTACTTC; CDR3aa: CASSVRDEQYF
d_gene: .; j_gene: TRBJ1-5; v_gene: TRBV15; CDR3nt: TGTGCCACCAGCAGTGTCAGGGTCGATAGTCAGCCCCAGCATTTT; CDR3aa: CATSSVRVDSQPQHF
d_gene: TRBD2; j_gene: TRBJ2-7; v_gene: TRBV2; CDR3nt: TGTGCCAGCAGTGAAGCACTAGCGGGCTCCGGGAAGCAGTACTTC; CDR3aa: CASSEALAGSGKQYF
d_gene: TRBD1; j_gene: TRBJ2-3; v_gene: TRBV7-2; CDR3nt: TGTGCCAGCAGCCGGGACAGGGGGCGAGATACGCAGTATTTT; CDR3aa: CASSRDRGRDTQYF
d_gene: TRBD2; j_gene: TRBJ2-3; v_gene: TRBV3-1/TRBV3-2; CDR3nt: TGTGCCAGCAGAGGACTAGCGGGGGGCACAGATACGCAGTATTTT; CDR3aa: CASRGLAGGTDTQYF
d_gene: .; j_gene: TRBJ2-7; v_gene: TRBV7-9; CDR3nt: TGTGCCAGCAGCTTAATGGCAGGGAGGAGCTCCTACGAGCAGTACTTC; CDR3aa: CASSLMAGRSSYEQYF
d_gene: TRBD1; j_gene: TRBJ1-2; v_gene: TRBV18; CDR3nt: TGTGCCAGCTCACCGGGGACAGACCCTAACTATGGCTACACCTTC; CDR3aa: CASSPGTDPNYGYTF
d_gene: .; j_gene: TRBJ1-5; v_gene: TRBV6-2/TRBV6-3; CDR3nt: TGTGCCAGCAGTTACTTATCAGGGGTAGAGCAGCCCCAGCATTTT; CDR3aa: CASSYLSGVEQPQHF
d_gene: TRBD1; j_gene: TRBJ1-3; v_gene: TRBV19; CDR3nt: TGTGCCAGTAGCGCCTCGACAGGGTTTATTGGAAACACCATATATTTT; CDR3aa: CASSASTGFIGNTIYF
d_gene: TRBD1; j_gene: TRBJ1-5; v_gene: TRBV30; CDR3nt: TGTGCCTGGAGCGGGGGACAGCAAAGTCAGCCCCAGCATTTT; CDR3aa: CAWSGGQQSQPQHF